What follows describes a single T cell receptor (beta chain). Sequenced by immunoSEQ multiplex PCR; TCRdb stores in-frame clones only, minus some. Of over 150,000 clones listed, roughly 95% were seen once; the top ten hold under 1.2%. The record originates from a study of control samples from healthy donors and cancer patients. The sample taken for sequencing was blood. The sequence was collected from a woman between 25 and 40 years old in good health.

CDR3 nucleotides: TGTGCCAGTACCTCCCGGAGATTAGCGGGAGGTTTTAGTAATGAGCAGTTCTTC. Translating it yields CASTSRRLAGGFSNEQFF. The gene calls are TRBV19 and TRBJ2-1; TRBD2 matches at 10 bases. Per germline, CDR1 LNHDA and CDR2 SQIVND (reference sequence). The V and J ends lost 7 bases and 7 bases, in that order; junction bases with no gene match: 19. This CDR3 contains 18 residues.